The 11 T cell receptor beta chains in this list originate from one sample, sequenced in a study of blood T cell repertoires in COVID-19. TCRdb keeps only in-frame clones here, not all; method: immunoSEQ multiplex PCR. The sample shows approximately 130,000 clones, around 76% of them seen only once. Sequenced: peripheral blood. These receptors came from a human donor in a cohort sampled during active COVID-19.

The chain joins TRBV6-2 or TRBV6-3 to TRBJ1-2, with a tentative D call TRBD1 (6 bases). Germline values: CDR1 MNHEY, CDR2 SVGEGT. V dropped 5 bases and J dropped 5 bases, with 15 bases sitting between them. This CDR3 is built from 14 residues. The CDR3 here is CASSNHRTVYGYTF. The CDR3 region has the DNA TGTGCCAGCAGTAATCACCGGACAGTGTATGGCTACACCTTC.

This chain uses TRBV27 with TRBJ2-1, with TRBD1 identical over 8 bases. Germline loops: CDR1 MNHEY, CDR2 SMNVEV (reference sequence). The V gene end was trimmed by 3 bases and the J gene end by 15 bases; junction bases not matched to a gene: 7. The CDR3 loop spans 12 amino acids. The CDR3 bases are TGTGCCAGCAGTTTGGACCGGGACAGGTTGTTCTTC. It specifies CASSLDRDRLFF.

V and J are TRBV10-3 and TRBJ2-3; tentative D call: TRBD2 (5 bases). V dropped 0 bases and J dropped 3 bases, with 10 bases sitting between them. CDR1 and CDR2 from the germline V gene are ENHRY and SYGVKD. This CDR3 contains 15 residues. The CDR3 coding sequence is TGTGCCATCAGTGAGTCCGGTAGGGAGACAGATACGCAGTATTTT. Translation: CAISESGRETDTQYF.

V gene TRBV7-8 combines with J gene TRBJ2-5, with TRBD2 identical over 11 bases. CDR1 is SGHVS, CDR2 FQNEAQ, per germline. Unmatched junction bases numbered 9, after V lost 1 base and J lost 5 bases. The CDR3 is 17 amino acids. CDR3 residues: CASSLEGSGGAWETQYF. CDR3 sequence (DNA): TGTGCCAGCAGCTTAGAGGGTAGCGGGGGGGCATGGGAGACCCAGTACTTC. Full variable domain (outside the CDR3, taken from reference TRBV7-8 and TRBJ2-5): GAGVSQSPRYKVAKRGQDVALRCDPISGHVSLFWYQQALGQGPEFLTYFQNEAQLDKSGLPSDRFFAERPEGSVSTLKIQRTQQEDSAVYLCASSLEGSGGAWETQYFGPGTRLLVL.

Comments on this clone: Other DNA sequences of this sample code for an identical CDR3. The chain uses TRBV18 and TRBJ1-1, with 7 bases fitting TRBD1. The V gene end was trimmed by 3 bases and the J gene end by 0 bases; junction bases not matched to a gene: 4. This CDR3 has 15 residues. Germline V gene sequence: CDR1 KGHSH, CDR2 LQKENI. The CDR3 DNA is TGTGCCAGCTCACCCCCGACAGGGATGAACACTGAAGCTTTCTTT. This sequence encodes CASSPPTGMNTEAFF.

The chain employs TRBV29-1 and TRBJ2-2, with D possibly TRBD2 on 6 matching bases. This CDR3 spans 14 amino acids. CDR1 is SQVTM, CDR2 ANQGSEA, per germline. V lost 5 bases and J 6 bases, leaving 16 bases between the germline ends. The CDR3 here is CSVRGYRTPGELFF. Here the CDR3 DNA reads TGCAGCGTTCGGGGGTACCGTACGCCCGGGGAGCTGTTTTTT.

This clone was picked up one time. The V call is TRBV5-1, the J call TRBJ1-6; D ambiguous. The CDR3 spans 14 residues. Germline loops: CDR1 SGHRS, CDR2 YFSETQ. V lost 0 bases, J lost 5 bases, and 6 bases lay in between. The chain's CDR3 is CASSLGRDNSPLHF. DNA for the CDR3: TGCGCCAGCAGCTTGGGACGGGATAATTCACCCCTCCACTTT.

This chain connects TRBV27 to TRBJ2-6; 7 bases agree with TRBD1. The CDR3 is 18 residues long. Germline CDR1 and CDR2: MNHEY and SMNVEV (reference sequence). The J segment lost 0 bases and the V segment lost 1 base, leaving 6 bases of the junction unmatched. The CDR3 loop is CASSLYTGAPSGANVLTF. CDR3 sequence (DNA): TGTGCCAGCAGTTTATATACAGGGGCCCCCTCTGGGGCCAACGTCCTGACTTTC.

The V gene is TRBV30, the J gene TRBJ2-7, with D possibly matching TRBD2 (7 bases). The CDR3 has 14 amino acids. CDR1 is GTSNPN and CDR2 is SVGIG in the germline V gene (reference sequence). Between the trimmed V and J ends, which lost 5 bases and 3 bases, there was a span of 17 bases. CDR3: CAWGGGTLLYEQYF. Written as DNA, the CDR3 is TGTGCCTGGGGGGGAGGGACATTACTCTACGAGCAGTACTTC.

This clone was seen more than once but under ten times. V usage is TRBV6-1 and J usage is TRBJ1-3, with D possibly TRBD1 on 6 matching bases. The CDR3 runs 15 residues. Germline CDR1 MNHNS, CDR2 SASEGT. V was clipped by 2 bases and J by 3 bases, with 11 bases between them. CDR3 nucleotide sequence: TGTGCCAGCAGTGAATATGGGGGCGTTGGAAACACCATATATTTT. Encoded protein: CASSEYGGVGNTIYF.

J is TRBJ2-7 and V is TRBV27; 8 nucleotides match TRBD1. The V gene's germline CDR1 is MNHEY and CDR2 SMNVEV (reference sequence). The CDR3 length is 13 residues. Unmatched junction bases numbered 2, after V lost 2 bases and J lost 5 bases. CDR3: CASSLRQGHEQYF. DNA of the CDR3: TGTGCCAGCAGTTTAAGACAGGGGCACGAGCAGTACTTC.